Listed below are T cell receptor beta chains from one sample, sequenced in a study of blood T cell repertoires in COVID-19. The protocol was immunoSEQ multiplex PCR, while the TCRdb copy is restricted to in-frame clones and leaves out a portion. Of a few hundred thousand clones listed, around nine tenths are singletons. Sequenced material: PBMCs or T cells enriched from blood (not recorded which). The receptors stem from a woman between 45 and 65 years old who had recovered from COVID-19. Both conserved end residues are part of each CDR3. The D gene is left open where the match is weak. Where a row states a size, it is once, few, many or the class of an expanded clone; other rows omit it.

>TRBV5-1|.|15|TRBJ1-1|once
TGCGCCAGCAGCCCAGGAGGGCAGGTGAACACTGAAGCTTTCTTT
CASSPGGQVNTEAFF
>TRBV2|.|14|TRBJ2-7|.
TGTGCCAGCACCTTAGAGACTAGTTCCTCCGAGCAGTACTTC
CASTLETSSSEQYF
>TRBV28|TRBD1|15|TRBJ1-5|once
TGTGCCAGCAGCTATGGGACAGGGAAGGATCAGCCCCAGCATTTT
CASSYGTGKDQPQHF
>TRBV6-5|TRBD1|14|TRBJ1-5|.
TGTGCCAGCAGGGGACAGGGTAGCAATCAGCCCCAGCATTTT
CASRGQGSNQPQHF
>TRBV7-3|TRBD1|16|TRBJ2-1|.
TGTGCCAGCAGCCCAAGCATAGGGACAGGGTACAATGAGCAGTTCTTC
CASSPSIGTGYNEQFF
>TRBV28|TRBD1|14|TRBJ1-2|.
TGTGCCAGCAGTTTCTGGGACAGGGCGCGGGGCTACACCTTC
CASSFWDRARGYTF
>TRBV7-9|TRBD1|16|TRBJ2-3|.
TGTGCCAGCAGCAGATGGACAGGGGGGCGCCCGGGTACGCAGTATTTT
CASSRWTGGRPGTQYF
>TRBV5-4|TRBD2|17|TRBJ2-1|.
TGTGCCAGCAGCCCCGGGACTAGCCGCAGCTCCTACAATGAGCAGTTCTTC
CASSPGTSRSSYNEQFF
>TRBV27|TRBD1|15|TRBJ2-5|.
TGTGCCAGCAGTGGGGCACAGGGGGCAGGGGAGACCCAGTACTTC
CASSGAQGAGETQYF
>TRBV11-3|TRBD1|15|TRBJ2-1|once
TGTGCCAGCAGCAATCGACAGGGGAACTACAATGAGCAGTTCTTC
CASSNRQGNYNEQFF
>TRBV5-8|.|16|TRBJ2-7|few
TGTGCCAGCAGCTTTAATAGCGGGACAGGGAACCACGAGCAGTACTTC
CASSFNSGTGNHEQYF
>TRBV7-2|TRBD2|16|TRBJ2-1|.
TGTGCCAGCAGCCATACGGGACTAGCGGCCTACAATGAGCAGTTCTTC
CASSHTGLAAYNEQFF
>TRBV27|TRBD2|16|TRBJ2-2|.
TGTGCCAGCAGTTTCGGACTAGCGGGAGTAACCGGGGAGCTGTTTTTT
CASSFGLAGVTGELFF
>TRBV19|TRBD1|16|TRBJ1-4|.
TGTGCCAGTGAAAGGACAGGGGGCAGTGCTAATGAAAAACTGTTTTTT
CASERTGGSANEKLFF
>TRBV19|.|16|TRBJ1-1|.
TGTGCCAGTAAGCCCGGTCGCGGGGCTGGCGATACTGAAGCTTTCTTT
CASKPGRGAGDTEAFF
>TRBV11-1|.|11|TRBJ1-1|.
TGTGCCAGCAGCAAACAATTAGAAGCTTTCTTT
CASSKQLEAFF
>TRBV9|TRBD2|16|TRBJ2-7|.
TGTGCCAGCAGCGTACAGACTAGCGGGAGTCTGGACGAGCAGTACTTC
CASSVQTSGSLDEQYF
>TRBV13|.|14|TRBJ2-2|.
TGTGCCAGCAGCTTATCGTTGAATCGGGGGGAGCTGTTTTTT
CASSLSLNRGELFF
>TRBV30|.|14|TRBJ1-1|.
TGTGCCTGGACAAACAGCCGAACGAGAACTGAAGCTTTCTTT
CAWTNSRTRTEAFF
>TRBV6-5|TRBD1|14|TRBJ1-1|.
TGTGCCAGCAGGATAGGACAGGGGGTCGCTGAAGCTTTCTTT
CASRIGQGVAEAFF
>TRBV6-4|TRBD1|19|TRBJ2-3|few
TGTGCCAGCAGTGACTCGCCGGGGGCAGGGGGCTACGGCACAGATACGCAGTATTTT
CASSDSPGAGGYGTDTQYF
>TRBV5-1|.|12|TRBJ1-1|once
TGCGCCAGCAGGGAGATTGCCACTGAAGCTTTCTTT
CASREIATEAFF
>TRBV2|TRBD1|14|TRBJ1-6|.
TGTGCCAGCAGCCTAGACAGGGGTGGTTCACCCCTCCACTTT
CASSLDRGGSPLHF
>TRBV27|TRBD1|15|TRBJ1-5|.
TGTGCCAGCAGCAAGGGGGCCGAGAGCAATCAGCCCCAGCATTTT
CASSKGAESNQPQHF
>TRBV18|.|15|TRBJ2-4|.
TGTGCCAGCTCACCACAGAGGGGGACCAAAAACATTCAGTACTTC
CASSPQRGTKNIQYF
>TRBV10-3|.|15|TRBJ1-1|.
TGTGCCATCAGTGAGTCTCGGTATTGGGGCAGTGAAGCTTTCTTT
CAISESRYWGSEAFF
>TRBV2|.|15|TRBJ2-1|once
TGTGCCGGATCAAAACAGGGACTAACGTACAATGAGCAGTTCTTC
CAGSKQGLTYNEQFF
>TRBV5-1|TRBD2|14|TRBJ2-2|few
TGCGCCAGCAGCTCCGGACTAGCATTAGGGGAGCTGTTTTTT
CASSSGLALGELFF
>TRBV2|.|16|TRBJ2-2|.
TGTGCCAGCAGTGCTGTCGGGACATGGAGCACCGGGGAGCTGTTTTTT
CASSAVGTWSTGELFF
>TRBV3-1/TRBV3-2|TRBD2|17|TRBJ2-1|.
TGTGCCAGCAGCGTTCGGCAGGGAACTAGCGGGAGTAATGAGCAGTTCTTC
CASSVRQGTSGSNEQFF
>TRBV10-3|.|14|TRBJ1-1|.
TGTGCCATCAGTATGTCGACGGGGTCAACTGAAGCTTTCTTT
CAISMSTGSTEAFF